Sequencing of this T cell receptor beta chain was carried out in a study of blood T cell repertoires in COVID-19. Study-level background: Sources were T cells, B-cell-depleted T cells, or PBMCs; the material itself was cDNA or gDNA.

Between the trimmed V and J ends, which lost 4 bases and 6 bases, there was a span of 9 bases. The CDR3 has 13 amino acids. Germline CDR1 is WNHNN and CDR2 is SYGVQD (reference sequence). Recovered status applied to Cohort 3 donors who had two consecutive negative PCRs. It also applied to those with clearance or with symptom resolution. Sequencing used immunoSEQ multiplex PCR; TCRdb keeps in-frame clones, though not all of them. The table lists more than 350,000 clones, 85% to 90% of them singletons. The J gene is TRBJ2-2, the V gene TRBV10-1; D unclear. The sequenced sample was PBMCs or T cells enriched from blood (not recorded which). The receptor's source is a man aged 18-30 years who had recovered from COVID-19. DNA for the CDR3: TGCGCCAGCAGTGTGGAGACCCCCGGGGAGCTGTTTTTT. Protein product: CASSVETPGELFF.